This entry describes one T cell receptor (beta chain). Its antigen is as yet unknown. TCRdb keeps only in-frame clones here, not all; method: immunoSEQ multiplex PCR. The sample has about 32,000 clones; over 85% are singletons. The record originates from a study of OX40 agonist ivuxolimab in advanced cancers. Study summary: Ivuxolimab was delivered to patients intravenously every 2 weeks at doses spanning 0.01 to 10 mg/kg.

Study-wide results and limits: At 0.1 to 3.0 mg/kg, CD4+ and CD8+ blood T cells expanded clonally by week 6.

V lost 6 bases and J lost 4, with 4 bases in between. Germline V gene lookup returns CDR1 MNHNS and CDR2 SASEGT. This CDR3 has 10 residues. This receptor was identified in an adult with an advanced solid tumor such as melanoma, head and neck, liver or kidney cancer. The input for sequencing was CD4+ or CD8+ T cells sorted from blood, taken in a trial of the OX40 agonist ivuxolimab. The genes are TRBV6-1 and TRBJ2-7; D remains unclear. The CDR3 sequence: CASRGYEQYF. CDR3 coding DNA: TGTGCCAGCAGAGGTTACGAGCAGTACTTC.